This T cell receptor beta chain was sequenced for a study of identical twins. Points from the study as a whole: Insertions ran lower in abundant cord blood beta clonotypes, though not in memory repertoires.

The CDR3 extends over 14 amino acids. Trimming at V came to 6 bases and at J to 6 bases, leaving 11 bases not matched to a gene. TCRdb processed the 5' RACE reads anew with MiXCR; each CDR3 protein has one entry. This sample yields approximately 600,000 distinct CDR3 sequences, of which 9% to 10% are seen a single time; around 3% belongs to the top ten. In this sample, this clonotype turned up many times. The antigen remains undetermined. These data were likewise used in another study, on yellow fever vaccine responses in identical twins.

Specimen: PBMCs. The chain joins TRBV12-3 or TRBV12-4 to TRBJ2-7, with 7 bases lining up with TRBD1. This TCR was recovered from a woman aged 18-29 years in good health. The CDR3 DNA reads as TGTGCCAGCAGCTTGGACAGGTTGGAAGGCGAGCAGTACTTC. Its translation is CASSLDRLEGEQYF.